This TCR beta chain comes out of a study of blood T cell repertoires in COVID-19. Study summary: Sites across the United States, Italy and Spain contributed samples from acute and convalescent COVID-19.

Losses at the gene ends were 6 bases for V and 8 bases for J; bases not matched to a gene: 2. This CDR3 comprises 12 residues. Assay used: immunoSEQ multiplex PCR; TCRdb lists only in-frame clones, some missing. The sample has roughly 63,000 clones, 80% to 90% seen once. The source of this sequence is a man in his sixties with acute or convalescent COVID-19. V and J are TRBV12-3 or TRBV12-4 and TRBJ1-5; 9 nucleotides agree with TRBD1. Source material: peripheral blood. In nucleotides, the CDR3 is TGTGCCAGCAGGGACAGGGGTGAGCCCCAGCATTTT. The encoded protein is CASRDRGEPQHF.